This T cell receptor beta chain was documented in a study of blood T cell repertoires in COVID-19. The wider study: The United States, Italy and Spain were the sources of the acute and convalescent COVID-19 samples. T cells, B-cell-depleted T cells, or PBMCs provided the cDNA or gDNA that served as material.

As handled by the study authors: Quantification of nucleated cells was approximated via reference gene primer amplification. TCRdb's table, derived via immunoSEQ multiplex PCR, lists solely in-frame clones and lacks some. For V, J and clone size, that table is used; D and trimming come from the DNA. The sample gives about 120,000 clones, over 80% of which show up once; about 2.1% is in the top ten. The TCR comes from a man aged 25 to 40 with acute or convalescent COVID-19. The material sequenced was peripheral blood.

This CDR3 reads CASSFYGGDTQYF. CDR3 DNA: TGTGCCAGCAGCTTTTACGGGGGAGATACGCAGTATTTT. This sequence joins TRBV5-4 and TRBJ2-3; D is possibly TRBD2 (6 bases). The CDR3 sequence is 13 residues long. Germline V gene lookup returns CDR1 SGHNT and CDR2 YYREEE (reference sequence). The V end lost 2 bases, the J end lost 5 bases, and 9 bases lay between the germline ends.